Each of the 2 T cell receptor beta chains below was sequenced from the same sample in a study of T cells in Graves' hyperthyroidism and ophthalmopathy. Using RNA transcripts as the source, TCR beta CDR3 regions were amplified. First-round RT-PCR with HTBI primers amplified the TCR CDR3 region. From the multiplex PCR reads, TCRdb called clonotypes with MiXCR, one entry per CDR3 protein. The sample comprises fewer than 550,000 distinct CDR3 sequences, about a sixth of which are singletons, and 7.5% to 9% rests with the top ten. Sequenced material: blood. Receptor source: a young woman with Graves' hyperthyroidism.

There are a few counts of this clonotype. The chain combines TRBV6-1 with TRBJ1-3; D not certain. Deletions cut 1 base from V and 2 bases from J, with 9 bases between. The length of the CDR3 is 15 residues. Germline CDR1 and CDR2: MNHNS and SASEGT. CDR3 loop: CASSEDGGAGNTIYF. The CDR3 DNA is TGTGCCAGCAGTGAAGACGGAGGAGCTGGAAACACCATATATTTT.

This clonotype was seen repeatedly, ten times or more. The chain links TRBV29-1 to TRBJ2-7; D is possibly TRBD2 (5 bases). This CDR3 comprises 13 residues. Trimming pared 5 bases from V and 0 bases from J, leaving 11 bases between. Germline V CDR1 and CDR2: SQVTM, ANQGSEA. CDR3 sequence reads: CSVRSSSSYEQYF. CDR3 nucleotide sequence: TGCAGCGTTCGGTCTAGCTCCTCCTACGAGCAGTACTTC.